The present entry profiles one TCR beta chain with its context. It lacks a known antigen. Per-base qualities were not stored, and no clone one base away is much larger. The sample comes from a study of T cell changes during pregnancy in multiple sclerosis (dated by TCRdb to the late 2010s). For the study in its entirety: The study examined how the T cell repertoire changed over the course of pregnancy in women with multiple sclerosis.

Reading the germline V gene gives CDR1 MDHEN and CDR2 SYDVKM. CDR3 length: 13 amino acids, cysteine to phenylalanine. The entry retains the CDR3 DNA only, 39 bases that are in frame from base 1. V is shortened by 3 bases, J by 7 bases, and the region joining them spans 9 bases. Libraries were built with the immunoSEQ multiplex PCR assay. Drawn from immuneACCESS, this table holds only the in-frame rearrangements with V and J called that TCRdb kept. Clones are partly lost; checked studies trace under half to an unresolved V gene and leave the rest unexplained. The table for this sample lists roughly 57,000 clones; around 94% of them were counted only once. Of the sample, about 2.5% is held by the ten largest clones.

This receptor chain uses TRBV28 and TRBJ1-4; the D gene is unclear. Here the sequenced sample was CD8+ T cells from peripheral blood mononuclear cells, taken after pregnancy. The sequence came from a female donor with multiple sclerosis, enrolled in a pregnancy study. CDR3 reads: CASSFRGREKLFF. The sequence in DNA is TGTGCCAGCAGTTTCCGGGGTCGTGAAAAACTGTTTTTT.